The clone carrying this T cell receptor beta chain was seen a few times. Antigen: not known. This sample stems from a study of identical twins. CDR3 length: 15 residues. Per the germline V gene, CDR1 is MNHEY and CDR2 is SVGAGI. The J segment lost 5 bases and the V segment lost 3 bases, leaving 5 bases of the junction unmatched. TCRdb re-derived calls from the 5' RACE reads in MiXCR, one entry per CDR3 protein. The sample includes about 520,000 distinct CDR3 sequences, 22% of them seen just once. Findings and limits, study-wide: Out-of-frame alpha sequences common to twins exhibited a surplus of low generation probability. Whereas memory repertoires showed no such difference, abundant cord blood beta clonotypes carried fewer insertions.

A further study also used this sample, focusing on T cells expressing NK-cell markers. Turning to that study: Whether expanded NKG2C+ T cell clones were HCMV-specific remained unclear.

The chain joins TRBV6-5 to TRBJ2-7, with 12 bases identical to TRBD1. The source of this sequence is a woman in her late teens or twenties in good health. The material sequenced was CD4+ T cells sorted from blood. For the CDR3, the DNA is TGTGCCAGCAGTTATTTGGGACAGGGGGCCAACGAGCAGTACTTC. Residues: CASSYLGQGANEQYF.